These 26 T cell receptor beta chains share one sample of origin, sequenced in a study of early T cells in non-severe SARS-CoV-2 infection (dated by TCRdb to the early 2020s). The library was produced with 5' RACE. Sequenced on a NextSeq 500. Through fastp at Q25 and MiXCR, TCRdb rebuilt clones from the public reads, retaining in-frame beta chains. For every CDR3 protein sequence, its rows merge into one entry that carries the most common genes and DNA. Counted in this sample were 70,000 to 90,000 distinct CDR3 sequences; 14% to 15% of them appeared once. 4.5% to 7% of the sample is taken by the ten largest. Source material: whole blood. These receptors were collected from an adult who was a healthcare worker with PCR-confirmed SARS-CoV-2 infection or an uninfected control (not recorded which).

The chain recombines TRBV20-1 with TRBJ1-5; tentatively, D is TRBD1 (6 bases). The CDR3 is 14 amino acids. Trimming stripped 6 bases from V and 6 bases from J, with 18 bases between. The germline V gene encodes CDR1 DFQATT and CDR2 SNEGSKA (reference sequence). The CDR3 protein is CSARRGDGSQPQHF. The CDR3 DNA follows: TGCAGTGCCAGAAGGGGGGACGGGAGTCAGCCCCAGCATTTT.

The J gene is TRBJ2-7, the V gene TRBV6-5; D perhaps matches TRBD1 (5 bases). The ends were cut back, 8 bases at V and 5 bases at J, with 10 bases in the middle. The CDR3 runs 11 residues. Looked up from germline, CDR1 is MNHEY and CDR2 is SVGAGI. CDR3 sequence: CASCDRDEQYF. In DNA form, the CDR3 reads TGTGCCAGCTGTGACAGAGACGAGCAGTACTTC.

This clonotype came up many times. CDR3 nucleotide sequence: TGTGCCAGCAGCCAAGATGGGCAGGTGTACGAGCAGTACTTC. Translated: CASSQDGQVYEQYF. The V gene is TRBV3-2, the J gene TRBJ2-7. TRBV3-2 is a recognized pseudogene. This CDR3 contains 14 residues.

This clonotype has at least ten counts. V usage is TRBV7-2 and J usage is TRBJ2-7; D is unclear. The CDR3 contains 15 residues. Germline values: CDR1 SGHTA, CDR2 FQGNSA. V lost 0 bases, J lost 3 bases, and 12 bases lay in between. CDR3 DNA sequence: TGTGCCAGCAGCTTAGCGGTCGGGCAGCTCTACGAGCAGTACTTC. The encoded protein is CASSLAVGQLYEQYF.

The rearrangement uses TRBV10-3 and TRBJ2-7, with D perhaps matching TRBD2 (5 bases). The germline V gene has CDR1 ENHRY and CDR2 SYGVKD. V lost 10 bases and J lost 4, with 17 bases in between. The CDR3 extends over 13 amino acids. The CDR3, as DNA: TGTGCCACTTCCGGGTCCAGAGGGTACGAGCAGTACTTC. Translating it yields CATSGSRGYEQYF.

This clonotype was detected a few times. The chain is built from TRBV12-3 or TRBV12-4 and TRBJ2-5; 10 bases map to TRBD2. Trimming at V came to 3 bases and at J to 4 bases, leaving 5 bases not matched to a gene. This CDR3 is 15 amino acids long. This CDR3 is CASSFGSGRGETQYF. In DNA, the CDR3 is TGTGCCAGCAGTTTCGGGAGCGGGAGGGGAGAGACCCAGTACTTC.

This chain joins TRBV9 and TRBJ1-2; D gene uncertain. CDR3 length equals 15 residues. The ends were cut back, 3 bases at V and 3 bases at J, with 15 bases in the middle. CDR1 and CDR2 from the germline V gene are SGDLS and YYNGEE. The CDR3 bases are TGTGCCAGCAGCGCCGATACCGGGCCCTACTATGGCTACACCTTC. Its protein is CASSADTGPYYGYTF.

This clonotype was seen a few times. V and J are TRBV7-6 and TRBJ2-3, with 7 bases matching TRBD2. CDR1 is SGHVS, CDR2 FNYEAQ, per germline. J lost 5 bases, V lost 5 bases, and 7 bases had no gene match. This CDR3 has 14 amino acids. CDR3 sequence (DNA): TGTGCCAGCAGCCAGACTAGCTCGGAAGATACGCAGTATTTT. Amino acids: CASSQTSSEDTQYF.

This clonotype came up a few times. CDR3 sequence reads: CASSSRTSGSGKIFSEQFF. CDR3 in DNA: TGTGCCAGCAGCTCTCGGACTAGCGGGAGCGGTAAGATTTTTAGTGAGCAGTTCTTC. The rearrangement joins TRBV7-9 to TRBJ2-1; 13 bases align to TRBD2. Germline CDR1 reads SEHNR; CDR2 reads FQNEAQ (reference sequence). Unmatched junction bases numbered 18, after V lost 4 bases and J lost 9 bases. CDR3 length equals 19 residues.

The table lists this clonotype with a few counts. CDR3 bases: TGTGCCAGCTCACCGAACCCCGGGACTAGCGGAACCGGGGAGCTGTTTTTT. This sequence encodes CASSPNPGTSGTGELFF. The chain carries TRBV18 and TRBJ2-2, with 11 nucleotides matching TRBD2. The CDR3 contains 17 residues. Losses at the gene ends were 3 bases for V and 5 bases for J; bases not matched to a gene: 8. Germline V CDR1 and CDR2: KGHSH, LQKENI.

This clonotype was found a few times. V and J are TRBV29-1 and TRBJ1-1; D might be TRBD1 (5 bases). The germline V gene has CDR1 SQVTM and CDR2 ANQGSEA. The V end lost 6 bases, the J end lost 2 bases, and 22 bases lay between the germline ends. This CDR3 has 16 amino acids. The CDR3 loop reads CSVSLYPGRLNTEAFF. CDR3 nucleotides: TGCAGCGTATCCCTCTACCCGGGACGCCTTAACACTGAAGCTTTCTTT.

The genes are TRBV6-6 and TRBJ2-6; D may be TRBD1 (5 bases). V was cut by 8 bases and J by 0 bases, with 14 bases left in between. In germline, CDR1 is MNHNY, CDR2 SVGAGI (reference sequence). The CDR3 totals 16 residues. The CDR3 DNA is TGTGCCAGCGGCCCGACAGAAAGCTCTGGGGCCAACGTCCTGACTTTC. This translates into CASGPTESSGANVLTF.

The rearrangement uses TRBV12-3 or TRBV12-4 and TRBJ2-1; 9 bases line up with TRBD2. Trimming took 6 bases from V and 13 from J; bases not matched to a gene: 7. The CDR3 covers 12 residues. CDR3 in DNA: TGTGCCAGCAGCCCTAAGGGGACTAGCCAGTTCTTC. This gives the protein CASSPKGTSQFF.

This clonotype was recorded many times. The CDR3 DNA reads TGTGCCAGCAGCTTGAGTAGCGGGAGGGTTTGGGCCAATGAGCAGTTCTTC. Protein product: CASSLSSGRVWANEQFF. The V call is TRBV7-9, the J call TRBJ2-1, with TRBD2 matching 11 bases. CDR3 length equals 17 residues. Germline V CDR1 and CDR2: SEHNR, FQNEAQ (reference sequence). V lost 3 bases and J lost 6; bases outside the gene matches: 10.

This rearrangement joins TRBV20-1 to TRBJ2-3, with 7 positions matching TRBD2. Per the germline V gene, CDR1 is DFQATT and CDR2 is SNEGSKA (reference sequence). This CDR3 has 15 residues. V lost 0 bases to trimming and J lost 0 bases; unmatched junction nucleotides: 3. CDR3 region: CSARDGSGSTDTQYF. The CDR3 DNA follows: TGCAGTGCTAGAGATGGTAGCGGGAGCACAGATACGCAGTATTTT.

This clonotype was observed a few times. The chain couples TRBV11-2 to TRBJ1-2; D gene ambiguous. The CDR3 is 12 residues long. The germline gives CDR1 SGHAT, CDR2 FQNNGV. Trimming left V 0 bases short and J 6 bases short, with 5 bases between. The CDR3 is CASSLDGNGYTF. The DNA of the CDR3 is TGTGCCAGCAGCTTAGACGGAAATGGCTACACCTTC.

This clonotype was observed at least ten times. V and J are TRBV6-2 or TRBV6-3 and TRBJ2-3; 7 bases are a match to TRBD1. CDR3 length: 17 amino acids. V gave up 5 bases and J gave up 4 bases; unmatched junction bases: 15. Germline CDR1 MNHEY, CDR2 SVGEGT. The chain's CDR3 is CASSHRPQGSLADTQYF. CDR3 bases: TGTGCCAGCAGTCATCGACCACAGGGGAGTCTCGCAGATACGCAGTATTTT.

The chain recombines TRBV6-5 with TRBJ2-7; the match to TRBD2 covers 9 bases. Germline CDR1 MNHEY, CDR2 SVGAGI. This CDR3 is built from 15 residues. Trimming removed 4 bases from V and 2 bases from J; junction bases left unmatched: 6. In DNA, the CDR3 is TGTGCCAGCAGTTCAACGACTAGCGGACCCTACGAGCAGTACTTC. Amino acid sequence: CASSSTTSGPYEQYF.

This clonotype was counted a few times. CDR3: CASSPLAASFYNEQFF. CDR3 in DNA: TGTGCCAGCAGTCCACTGGCCGCCAGCTTCTACAATGAGCAGTTCTTC. The chain carries TRBV27 and TRBJ2-1; no firm D call. CDR3 length: 16 amino acids. The germline V and J ends were trimmed by 5 bases and 3 bases, with 17 bases remaining between them. The germline gives CDR1 MNHEY, CDR2 SMNVEV (reference sequence).

The chain recombines TRBV10-3 with TRBJ2-2; D unresolved. The CDR3 contains 14 residues. Trimming cost V 5 bases and J 0 bases, with 7 bases left between them. Germline V lookup: CDR1 ENHRY, CDR2 SYGVKD. The CDR3 DNA is TGTGCCATCAGTTCCGTACCGAACACCGGGGAGCTGTTTTTT. Translating it yields CAISSVPNTGELFF.

This clonotype turned up a few times. The chain couples TRBV7-2 to TRBJ2-1; no definite D call. Trimming took off 1 base at V and 9 bases at J, with 4 bases between the two ends. This CDR3 has 11 residues. Germline V gene data show CDR1 as SGHTA and CDR2 as FQGNSA. CDR3 sequence reads: CASSLVPEQFF. CDR3 bases: TGTGCCAGCAGCTTAGTTCCTGAGCAGTTCTTC.

This clonotype was recorded many times. V is TRBV5-1 and J is TRBJ1-1; D not resolved. V was pared by 6 bases and J by 0 bases, with 9 bases between. Germline V gene lookup returns CDR1 SGHRS and CDR2 YFSETQ. The CDR3 extends over 13 amino acids. CDR3 residues: CASTLDLNTEAFF. In DNA form, the CDR3 reads TGCGCCAGCACCCTGGATTTGAACACTGAAGCTTTCTTT.

The chain recombines TRBV29-1 with TRBJ2-1, with D perhaps given as TRBD1 or TRBD2 (5 bases each). This CDR3 comprises 14 residues. V was pared by 8 bases and J by 4 bases, with 18 bases between. Germline V gene sequence: CDR1 SQVTM, CDR2 ANQGSEA. The CDR3 DNA follows: TGCAGCTCATACCGGGACCAAGGTTACAATGAGCAGTTCTTC. This encodes CSSYRDQGYNEQFF.

This clonotype was detected only a few times. The chain joins TRBV4-3 to TRBJ2-2; no firm D call. V was clipped by 2 bases and J by 6 bases, with 22 bases between them. The V gene's germline CDR1 is LGHNA and CDR2 YSLEER. This CDR3 contains 18 residues. The CDR3 loop reads CASSQLTAASILPGELFF. In DNA, the CDR3 is TGCGCCAGCAGCCAACTGACCGCGGCTAGTATTCTTCCCGGGGAGCTGTTTTTT.

This clonotype was detected ten times or more. V usage is TRBV28 and J usage is TRBJ2-1, with 7 bases aligning to TRBD2. The CDR3 contains 14 residues. Germline-derived CDR1 and CDR2 are MDHEN and SYDVKM. With 5 bases clipped from V and 3 bases from J, the junction kept 4 bases outside the gene matches. The CDR3 region is CASSGLVVYNEQFF. CDR3 DNA sequence: TGTGCCAGCAGTGGACTAGTGGTCTACAATGAGCAGTTCTTC. The variable domain in full, with the rest retrieved from reference TRBV28 and TRBJ2-1, is DVKVTQSSRYLVKRTGEKVFLECVQDMDHENMFWYRQDPGLGLRLIYFSYDVKMKEKGDIPEGYSVSREKKERFSLILESASTNQTSMYLCASSGLVVYNEQFFGPGTRLTVL.

The V gene is TRBV28, the J gene TRBJ2-4; D unclear. Germline CDR1 and CDR2: MDHEN and SYDVKM. This CDR3 spans 15 amino acids. Trimming removed 4 bases from V and 0 bases from J, with 10 bases in between. The CDR3 DNA sequence: TGTGCCAGCAGTTACACAACCCTAGCCAAAAACATTCAGTACTTC. As protein: CASSYTTLAKNIQYF. The full variable domain, completed using reference TRBV28 and TRBJ2-4, is DVKVTQSSRYLVKRTGEKVFLECVQDMDHENMFWYRQDPGLGLRLIYFSYDVKMKEKGDIPEGYSVSREKKERFSLILESASTNQTSMYLCASSYTTLAKNIQYFGAGTRLSVL.